This T cell receptor beta chain emerged from a study of T cells in Graves' hyperthyroidism and ophthalmopathy (dated by TCRdb to about 2019). With respect to the entire study: Peripheral blood was sampled at the time of initial diagnosis, prior to any treatment. TCR V-J signatures able to tell the groups apart were searched for in a discovery cohort of 100 or so patients, of whom 40 to 45 had Graves' ophthalmopathy and about 55 had stable Graves' hyperthyroidism. Prospective prediction of ophthalmopathy was tested in an independent validation cohort consisting of fewer than 20 hyperthyroidism patients and around 16 patients who later progressed to ophthalmopathy. The 100 or so discovery patients were divided at random into training and test sets in a 7:3 ratio. Thyroid tissue and blood T-cell repertoires from six Graves' hyperthyroidism patients were also compared in the study. The paper reports TCR Vbeta CDR3 sequencing of approximately 140 peripheral blood samples: 43 ophthalmopathy, 70 to 85 hyperthyroidism and around 17 progressor patients. Once sampling was done, hyperthyroidism patients were given methimazole at a starting dose of 30 mg daily, whereas ophthalmopathy patients were given high-dose intravenous methylprednisolone.

The full study reports these points: Sample size was not statistically predetermined, and investigators were not blinded to group allocation. Ophthalmopathy was separated from stable hyperthyroidism by a 13 V-J signature model, with about 88% sensitivity and roughly 81% specificity obtained in cross-validation and 80%/75% obtained in testing. Most expanded thyroid clonotypes (frequency above 0.001) were also detected in blood, suggesting blood repertoires may reflect thyroid immune responses. In validation, progression to ophthalmopathy was predicted by the model with approximately 67% sensitivity and about 72% specificity, a median of around 5.9 months before onset.

The TCR beta CDR3 regions were amplified from the RNA transcripts. For the first round of RT-PCR on the TCR CDR3, the HTBI primer set was used together with the Qiagen OneStep RT-PCR kit. The libraries were constructed in a second round of multiplex PCR and then size-selected and purified. Sequencing of the libraries was done on an Illumina HiSeq2000 using paired-end 100 bp reads. The published analysis was carried out like this. SOAPnuke was used to process the raw data, throwing out any read that contained adapters or uncalled bases, had a mean Phred below 15, or lacked an exact constant-primer or identifier match. COPE v1.2.5 was used to merge high-quality paired reads, and clonotypes were defined as unique nucleotide sequences. MiTCR v1.1 was used to align the clonotypes against IMGT TRBV, TRBD and TRBJ reference segments. The analysis included only V-J combinations with a frequency above 0.0001, which together covered more than 99% of the repertoires. A TCS score was defined as the ratio of F50 (clonal expansion) to E x V (chaos), with BLOSUM62-based TCRdist applied between CDR3 peptides within each V-J. Welch's t-statistics and random forest reduced 500 to 550 V-J features to 10 to 15, which were used in a naive Bayes classifier (R e1071). TCRdb's own reprocessing of the public reads used fastp at Q25 and MiXCR and kept productive beta chains. Here each entry gathers all rows of one CDR3 protein and keeps the most common genes and DNA. The V and J calls were determined by TCRdb, not by the authors. The sample table contains a few hundred thousand distinct CDR3 sequences; only one count was recorded for roughly 19% of them. Of the sample, just under 40% is held by the ten largest clones.

With respect to this clonotype: This receptor's antigen is unknown. Base qualities are not recorded, but no much larger clone differs from it by a single base.

Moderately to severely active disease, a Clinical Activity Score of at least 3, a NOSPECS grade of at least 4, and a duration under 3 months were present in ophthalmopathy patients. Exclusion was applied to patients with uncontrolled infections, other autoimmune diseases, pregnancy or lactation. Diagnoses relied on clinical symptoms, serum thyroxine and TRAb, thyroid ultrasound and orbital computed tomography. Ficoll-Paque density gradient centrifugation was used to isolate PBMCs from approximately 10 ml of fresh peripheral blood. Trizol reagent was used to extract total RNA, and RNA quality was then checked on an Agilent 2100 Bioanalyzer. The source material was blood. The sequence came from a man aged 50 to 60 with Graves' ophthalmopathy.

In nucleotide form, the sequence is TGTGCCAGCAGCAAACGACAGGGGGCGATCGGGGCTGAAAAACTGTTTTTT. Its translation is CASSKRQGAIGAEKLFF. The V gene is TRBV27 and the J gene is TRBJ1-4; TRBD1 lines up with 10 middle nucleotides. Spanning cysteine to phenylalanine, the CDR3 consists of 17 amino acids. The sequence is cut down to CDR3 DNA, 51 bases in frame from base 1. CDR1 and CDR2, looked up from the germline V gene (reference sequence), are MNHEY and SMNVEV. Trimming takes 6 bases off V and 7 bases off J; junction bases not matched to a gene: 14. The variable domain in full, with residues beyond the CDR3 obtained from the reference TRBV27 and TRBJ1-4 genes, is EAQVTQNPRYLITVTGKKLTVTCSQNMNHEYMSWYRQDPGLGLRQIYYSMNVEVTDKGDVPEGYKVSRKEKRNFPLILESPSPNQTSLYFCASSKRQGAIGAEKLFFGSGTQLSVL.